The present T cell receptor (beta chain) was sequenced within a study of cytomegalovirus exposure and HLA in healthy donors. In the study overall: Most donors, 70% to 85% of approximately 400 genotyped, fell in the Caucasian-associated ancestry cluster.

This CDR3 contains 12 residues. Germline V gene lookup returns CDR1 SNHLY and CDR2 FYNNEI. V lost 6 bases and J 6 bases, leaving 12 bases between the germline ends. Both 60 Vbeta primers and 13 Jbeta primers went into the PCR. Generated by immunoSEQ multiplex PCR, the TCRdb table keeps only in-frame clones and is missing some. The sample yields 72,000 or so clones, over 60% seen once. Study results and caveats: There were some public TCRs occurring in many donors, but most TCR sequences were rare. Later on, analysis showed that most CMV-associated TCR beta chains appeared to be HLA-restricted.

A single count supports this clone. The antigen is unknown. V and J are TRBV2 and TRBJ2-7, with D uncertain. The sequenced material came from PBMCs. The receptor was isolated from a woman aged 50 to 60 in good health and CMV-seronegative. CDR3 sequence reads: CASRADFGEQYF. In nucleotides, the CDR3 is TGTGCCAGCAGGGCAGACTTCGGCGAGCAGTACTTC. The entire variable domain, with the rest obtained from reference TRBV2 and TRBJ2-7, is as follows: EPEVTQTPSHQVTQMGQEVILRCVPISNHLYFYWYRQILGQKVEFLVSFYNNEISEKSEIFDDQFSVERPDGSNFTLKIRSTKLEDSAMYFCASRADFGEQYFGPGTRLTVT.